These 7 T cell receptor beta chains share one sample of origin, sequenced in a study of blood T cells in healthy people across ages. PCR was performed a second time for about 6 to 12 cycles using a sample-barcoded 5' primer and a J-beta primer mix. Via MiXCR, TCRdb re-called the 5' RACE reads, giving one row per CDR3 protein. The sample shows about 840,000 distinct CDR3 sequences, under 35% of them seen only once. This same sample was also part of a study on T cells of mothers and their children.

The sequencing sample was made of blood. Every receptor here comes from a woman between 35 and 50 years old in good health.

There are many counts of this clonotype. The chain carries TRBV12-3 or TRBV12-4 and TRBJ2-7; 10 positions match TRBD1. V trimming: 5 bases; J trimming: 0 bases; junction bases outside the gene matches: 10. The CDR3 is made up of 17 amino acids. Here the CDR3 reads CASSQAPGQGTSYEQYF. The CDR3 coding sequence is TGTGCCAGCAGTCAGGCCCCGGGACAGGGGACCTCCTACGAGCAGTACTTC.

This clonotype appeared once. This sequence joins TRBV3-1 and TRBJ1-1; 7 nucleotides match TRBD1. The trim removed 1 base at V and 0 bases at J, leaving 5 bases unmatched. This CDR3 spans 16 amino acids. CDR1 is LGHDT and CDR2 is YNNKEL in the germline V gene (reference sequence). CDR3 nucleotides: TGTGCCAGCAGCCAAGCCGGGACAGCCCTGAACACTGAAGCTTTCTTT. Translating gives CASSQAGTALNTEAFF.

This clonotype has just a few counts. The CDR3 DNA is TGCAGTGCTCGACTAGCGGGGTATGAAAACATTCAGTACTTC. Protein: CSARLAGYENIQYF. The rearrangement joins TRBV20-1 to TRBJ2-4; 11 bases map to TRBD2. Germline values: CDR1 DFQATT, CDR2 SNEGSKA (reference sequence). The ends lost 5 bases at V and 5 bases at J; junction bases unmatched: 5. The length of the CDR3 is 14 residues.

The chain employs TRBV7-3 and TRBJ2-5, with D possibly TRBD1 on 6 matching bases. The germline V gene encodes CDR1 SGHTA and CDR2 FQGTGA. V dropped 2 bases and J dropped 5 bases, with 12 bases sitting between them. The CDR3 is 14 amino acids. The CDR3: CASSLGGNGETQYF. CDR3 nucleotide sequence: TGTGCCAGCAGCTTAGGGGGCAACGGGGAGACCCAGTACTTC. Looking up the rest from reference TRBV7-3 and TRBJ2-5 gives the full variable domain: GAGVSQTPSNKVTEKGKYVELRCDPISGHTALYWYRQSLGQGPEFLIYFQGTGAADDSGLPNDRFFAVRPEGSVSTLKIQRTERGDSAVYLCASSLGGNGETQYFGPGTRLLVL.

The rearrangement links TRBV29-1 to TRBJ2-6, with TRBD1 matching 7 bases. Trimming took 2 bases from V and 12 from J; bases not matched to a gene: 10. Germline values: CDR1 SQVTM, CDR2 ANQGSEA. CDR3 size: 14 residues. The CDR3 bases are TGCAGCGTTGAAACCGGGACAGCTCGGCGCGTCCTGACTTTC. Encoded protein: CSVETGTARRVLTF.

Note on this clonotype: With a much larger clone just one base away, this may be a read error. The J gene is TRBJ2-1, the V gene TRBV12-3 or TRBV12-4; D uncertain. The CDR3 is 14 amino acids. The V end lost 3 bases, the J end lost 5 bases, and 11 bases lay between the germline ends. CDR3 protein: CASSLGSRDNEQFF. The CDR3 bases are TGTGCCAGCAGTTTGGGTTCCCGGGACAATGAGCAGTTCTTC.

This clonotype was observed a few times. J is TRBJ1-6 and V is TRBV7-2; D may be TRBD1 (5 bases). CDR1 is SGHTA, CDR2 FQGNSA, per germline. V lost 6 bases and J lost 4, with 13 bases in between. The CDR3 length is 15 residues. CDR3 residues: CASRNQGTYNSPLHF. CDR3 nucleotide sequence: TGTGCCAGCAGGAACCAGGGAACATATAATTCACCCCTCCACTTT.